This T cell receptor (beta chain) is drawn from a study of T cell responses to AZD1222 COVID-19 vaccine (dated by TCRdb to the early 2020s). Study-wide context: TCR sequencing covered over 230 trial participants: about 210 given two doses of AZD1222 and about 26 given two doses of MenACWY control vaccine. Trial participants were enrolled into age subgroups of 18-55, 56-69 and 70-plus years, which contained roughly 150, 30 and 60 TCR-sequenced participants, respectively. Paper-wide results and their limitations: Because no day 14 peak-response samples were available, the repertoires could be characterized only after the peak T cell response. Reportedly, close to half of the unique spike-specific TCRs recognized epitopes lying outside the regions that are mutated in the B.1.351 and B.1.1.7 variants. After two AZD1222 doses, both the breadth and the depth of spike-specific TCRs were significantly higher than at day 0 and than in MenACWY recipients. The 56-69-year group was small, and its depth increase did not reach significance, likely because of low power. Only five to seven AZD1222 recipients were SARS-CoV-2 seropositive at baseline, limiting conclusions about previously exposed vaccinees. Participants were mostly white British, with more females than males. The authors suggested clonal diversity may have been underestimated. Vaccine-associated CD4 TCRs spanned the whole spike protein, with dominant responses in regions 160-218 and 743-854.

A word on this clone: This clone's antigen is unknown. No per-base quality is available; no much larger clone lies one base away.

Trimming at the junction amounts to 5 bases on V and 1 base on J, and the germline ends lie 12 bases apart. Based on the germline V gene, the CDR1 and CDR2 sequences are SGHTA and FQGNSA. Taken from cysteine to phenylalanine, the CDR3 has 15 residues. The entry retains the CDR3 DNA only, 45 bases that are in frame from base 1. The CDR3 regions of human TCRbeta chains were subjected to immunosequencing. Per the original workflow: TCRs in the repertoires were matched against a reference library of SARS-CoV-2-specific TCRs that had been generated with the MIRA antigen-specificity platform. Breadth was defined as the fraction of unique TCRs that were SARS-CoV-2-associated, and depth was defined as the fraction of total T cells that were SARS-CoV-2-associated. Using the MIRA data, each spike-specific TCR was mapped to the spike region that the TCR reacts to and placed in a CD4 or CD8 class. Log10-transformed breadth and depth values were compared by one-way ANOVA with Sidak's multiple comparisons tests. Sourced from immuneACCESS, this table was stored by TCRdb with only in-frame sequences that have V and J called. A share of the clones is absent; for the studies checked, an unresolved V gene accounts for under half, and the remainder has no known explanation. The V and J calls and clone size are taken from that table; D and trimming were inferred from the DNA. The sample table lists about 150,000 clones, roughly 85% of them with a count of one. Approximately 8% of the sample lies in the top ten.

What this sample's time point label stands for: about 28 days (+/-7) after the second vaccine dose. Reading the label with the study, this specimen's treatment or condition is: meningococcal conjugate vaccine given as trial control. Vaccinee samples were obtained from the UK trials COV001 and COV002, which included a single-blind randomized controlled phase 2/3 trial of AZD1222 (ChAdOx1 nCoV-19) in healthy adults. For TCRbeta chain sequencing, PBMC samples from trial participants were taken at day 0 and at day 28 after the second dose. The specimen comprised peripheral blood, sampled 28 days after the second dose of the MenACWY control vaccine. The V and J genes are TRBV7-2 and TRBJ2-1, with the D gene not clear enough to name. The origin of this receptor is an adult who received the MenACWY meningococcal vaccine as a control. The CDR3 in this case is CASSAYPGSYNEQFF. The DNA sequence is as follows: TGTGCCAGCAGCGCCTACCCTGGGTCCTACAATGAGCAGTTCTTC.